This section outlines one T cell receptor beta chain sequence together with its context. As yet, its antigen is unknown. The data are from a study of a mutant IDH1 vaccine in newly diagnosed glioma. Study at large: Vaccines began 4-6 weeks after radiotherapy alone, or with temozolomide cycles.

The method was immunoSEQ multiplex PCR; TCRdb's version includes in-frame clones alone and lacks a portion of them. The table lists approximately 50,000 clones, more than 65% of them singletons. Study-level results: Shifts in the top peripheral T cell clonotypes seemed unrelated to pseudoprogression.

Time point denoted: week 35, safety follow-up. Every single dose of the vaccine, 300 ug of mutant IDH1 20-mer peptide, came with topical imiquimod. CDR3 length equals 15 residues. Germline CDR1 is SGHNT and CDR2 is YYREEE (reference sequence). The V and J ends lost 0 bases and 2 bases respectively, with 11 bases between them. The rearrangement uses TRBV5-4 and TRBJ2-5; the D gene is possibly TRBD2 (6 bases). The source of this sequence is a man aged 40-50 years with glioma. This specimen consisted of PBMCs, obtained from a glioma patient whose treatment included an IDH1 peptide vaccine. For the CDR3, the DNA is TGTGCCAGCAGCTTGGCGGGACTGGCTCAAGAGACCCAGTACTTC. This gives the protein CASSLAGLAQETQYF.